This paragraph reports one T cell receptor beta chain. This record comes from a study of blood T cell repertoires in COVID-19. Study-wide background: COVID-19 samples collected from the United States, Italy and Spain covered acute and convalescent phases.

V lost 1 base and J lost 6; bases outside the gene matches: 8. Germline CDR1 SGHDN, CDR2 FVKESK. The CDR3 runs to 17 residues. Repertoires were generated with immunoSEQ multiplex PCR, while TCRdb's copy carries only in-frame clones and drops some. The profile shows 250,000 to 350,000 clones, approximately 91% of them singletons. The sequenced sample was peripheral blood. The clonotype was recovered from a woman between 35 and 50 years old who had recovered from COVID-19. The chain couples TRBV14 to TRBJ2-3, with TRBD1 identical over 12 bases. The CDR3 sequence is CASSQGDRGPVADTQYF. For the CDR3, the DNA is TGTGCCAGCAGCCAAGGGGACAGGGGGCCGGTAGCTGATACGCAGTATTTT.